This T cell receptor (beta chain) was profiled in a study of T cells in Graves' hyperthyroidism and ophthalmopathy. Trimming took off 3 bases at V and 5 bases at J, with 10 bases between the two ends. Germline values: CDR1 SQVTM, CDR2 ANQGSEA. This CDR3 spans 13 amino acids. This clonotype has more than one count but fewer than ten. It was RNA transcripts that yielded the amplified TCR beta CDR3 regions. The HTBI primer set was used in a first-round RT-PCR of the TCR CDR3. MiXCR, run by TCRdb on the multiplex PCR reads, gives a single entry per CDR3 protein. The table includes more than 500,000 distinct CDR3 sequences, around 15% detected once.

The chain combines TRBV29-1 with TRBJ1-4; D uncertain. Sequenced input: blood. The clonotype originates from a woman between 25 and 40 years old with Graves' ophthalmopathy. The CDR3 DNA reads TGCAGCGTTGAGGAGCAAAGAAATGAAAAACTGTTTTTT. The encoded protein is CSVEEQRNEKLFF.